This T cell receptor (beta chain) was captured by sequencing in a study of neoadjuvant anti-PD-1 for oral cavity cancer. Study-level information: Before surgery, most patients got three to four biweekly 3 mg/kg nivolumab doses.

Stage II-IVA oral cavity squamous cell carcinoma was new and untreated by systemic or radiation therapy. Patients had HPV-negative, locally advanced oral cavity squamous cell carcinoma. The CDR3 has 18 residues. Unmatched junction bases numbered 13, after V lost 7 bases and J lost 0 bases. CDR1 and CDR2 (germline): LNHDA, SQIVND (reference sequence). Tumor libraries mostly used around 5.2 ug genomic DNA, two replicates each. Only in-frame clones appear in the TCRdb table, and some are missing; sequencing was by immunoSEQ multiplex PCR. This table has roughly 9,300 clones, 65% to 70% appearing once. This rearrangement joins TRBV19 to TRBJ1-5; TRBD1 aligns across 9 bases. The receptor's source is a person between 35 and 79 years old with oral cavity squamous cell carcinoma. Material: tumor tissue, obtained before nivolumab (anti-PD-1) treatment. CDR3 DNA: TGTGCCAGTAACCCCGGACAGGGGAGAGGGATTAGCAATCAGCCCCAGCATTTT. Protein: CASNPGQGRGISNQPQHF.